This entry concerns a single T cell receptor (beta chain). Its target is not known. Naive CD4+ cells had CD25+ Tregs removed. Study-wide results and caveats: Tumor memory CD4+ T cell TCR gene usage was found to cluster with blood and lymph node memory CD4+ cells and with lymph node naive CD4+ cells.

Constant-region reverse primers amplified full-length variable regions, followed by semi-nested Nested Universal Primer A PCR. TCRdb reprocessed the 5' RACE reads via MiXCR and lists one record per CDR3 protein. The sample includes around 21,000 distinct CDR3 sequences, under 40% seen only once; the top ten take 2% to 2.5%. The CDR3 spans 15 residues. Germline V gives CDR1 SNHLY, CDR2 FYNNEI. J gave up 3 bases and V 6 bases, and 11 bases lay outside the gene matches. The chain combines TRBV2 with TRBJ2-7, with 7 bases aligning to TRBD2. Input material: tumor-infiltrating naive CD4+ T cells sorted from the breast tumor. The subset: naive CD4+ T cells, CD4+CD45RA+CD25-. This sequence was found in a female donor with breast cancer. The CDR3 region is CASRYPGAGVYEQYF. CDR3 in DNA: TGTGCCAGCAGGTACCCCGGGGCGGGGGTCTACGAGCAGTACTTC.